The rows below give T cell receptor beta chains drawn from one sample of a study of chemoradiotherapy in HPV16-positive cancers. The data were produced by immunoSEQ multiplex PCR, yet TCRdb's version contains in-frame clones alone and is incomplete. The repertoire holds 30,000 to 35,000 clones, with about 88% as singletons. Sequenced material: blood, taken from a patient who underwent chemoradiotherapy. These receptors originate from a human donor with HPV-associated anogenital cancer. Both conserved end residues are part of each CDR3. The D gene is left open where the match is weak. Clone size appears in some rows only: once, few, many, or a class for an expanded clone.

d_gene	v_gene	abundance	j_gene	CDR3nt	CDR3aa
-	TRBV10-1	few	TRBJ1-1	TGCGCCAGCAGTGAGTCCATTGTTGGTGACACTGAAGCTTTCTTT	CASSESIVGDTEAFF
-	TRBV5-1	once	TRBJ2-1	TGCGCCAGCAGCTCCACAACTGGAAGCTCCTACAATGAGCAGTTCTTC	CASSSTTGSSYNEQFF
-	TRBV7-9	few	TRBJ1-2	TGTGCCAGCAGCTTCGGACCGGGTCTTGGCTACACCTTC	CASSFGPGLGYTF
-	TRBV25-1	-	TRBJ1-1	TGTGCCAGCAGGAGCACCTTCGGGAACACTGAAGCTTTCTTT	CASRSTFGNTEAFF
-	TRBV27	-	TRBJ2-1	TGTGCCAGCAGTTTTGGGAGCTCCTACAATGAGCAGTTCTTC	CASSFGSSYNEQFF
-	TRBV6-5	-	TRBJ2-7	TGTGCCAGCAGTTACGACGCTCAGCAGTACTTC	CASSYDAQQYF
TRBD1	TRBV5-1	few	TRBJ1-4	TGCGCCAGCAGTTTAACCGGACAGGGGAAAAGGAATGAAAAACTGTTTTTT	CASSLTGQGKRNEKLFF
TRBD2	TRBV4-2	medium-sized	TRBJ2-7	TGTGCCAGCAGCCAGGGGGGGGAAAACGAGCAGTACTTC	CASSQGGENEQYF
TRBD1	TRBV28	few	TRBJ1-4	TGTGCCAGCAGTTCGACAGGGAGGGGTGCAACTAATGAAAAACTGTTTTTT	CASSSTGRGATNEKLFF
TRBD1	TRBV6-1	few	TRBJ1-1	TGTGCCAGCAGTGAAGAGTACAGGGGGAACACTGAAGCTTTCTTT	CASSEEYRGNTEAFF
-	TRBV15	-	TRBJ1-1	TGTGCCACCAGCAGGAGGGCACTAGGTAGTAGAACTGAAGCTTTCTTT	CATSRRALGSRTEAFF
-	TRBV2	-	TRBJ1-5	TGTGCCAGCAGTGAAGTTTGGGGGAGGAATAGCAATCAGCCCCAGCATTTT	CASSEVWGRNSNQPQHF
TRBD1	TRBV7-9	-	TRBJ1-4	TGTGCCAGCAGCGGTCGGGACAGTAATGAAAAACTGTTTTTT	CASSGRDSNEKLFF
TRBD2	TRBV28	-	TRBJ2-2	TGTGCCACCAGGCGGGGCCTTAGCGGGTGGAACCCCGGGGAGCTGTTTTTT	CATRRGLSGWNPGELFF
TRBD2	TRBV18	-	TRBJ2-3	TGTGCCAGCTCACCCAAGGGACTAGCGGGGGGCACAGATACGCAGTATTTT	CASSPKGLAGGTDTQYF
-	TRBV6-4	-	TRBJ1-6	TGTGCCAGCAGTGACAGGGATAATTCACCCCTCCACTTT	CASSDRDNSPLHF
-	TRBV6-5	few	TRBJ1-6	TGTGCCAGCAGTTACACGACGAAATCACCCCTCCACTTT	CASSYTTKSPLHF
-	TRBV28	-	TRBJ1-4	TGTGCCAGCAGGTGGCAGGGAGGTAGAACTAATGAAAAACTGTTTTTT	CASRWQGGRTNEKLFF
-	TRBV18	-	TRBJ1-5	TGTGCCAGCTCACCCTCATCGGGTCTCCCAGAACAGCCCCAGCATTTT	CASSPSSGLPEQPQHF
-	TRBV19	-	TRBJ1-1	TGTGCCAGTAGTACCCAAAGGGACACTGAAGCTTTCTTT	CASSTQRDTEAFF
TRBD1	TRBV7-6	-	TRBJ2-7	TGTGCCAGCAGCTTAGGGGGACAGGGTAGTTCCTACGAGCAGTACTTC	CASSLGGQGSSYEQYF
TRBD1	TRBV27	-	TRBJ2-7	TGTGCCAGCAGTTTCACGGACAGGGTCTACGAGCAGTACTTC	CASSFTDRVYEQYF
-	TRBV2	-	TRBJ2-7	TGTGCCAGCAGTGGGGCCCCGAACGCCGGGGACGAGCAGTACTTC	CASSGAPNAGDEQYF
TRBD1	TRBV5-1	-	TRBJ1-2	TGCGCCAGCAGCTTGGGGGACAGGGAACTTGGTGGCTACACCTTC	CASSLGDRELGGYTF
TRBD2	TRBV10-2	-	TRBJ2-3	TGCGCCAGCAGGCCGGGACTAGCGGGGGGGGCAGATACGCAGTATTTT	CASRPGLAGGADTQYF
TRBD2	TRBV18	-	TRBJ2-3	TGTGCCAGCTCACCACCCGGGACTAGCGGGGGGACAGATACGCAGTATTTT	CASSPPGTSGGTDTQYF
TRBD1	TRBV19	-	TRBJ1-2	TGTGCCAGTAGTATCCCGACAGGGATAAACTATGGCTACACCTTC	CASSIPTGINYGYTF
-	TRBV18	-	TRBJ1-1	TGTGCCAGCTCCCAAAATACCGGGACGGCGAACACTGAAGCTTTCTTT	CASSQNTGTANTEAFF
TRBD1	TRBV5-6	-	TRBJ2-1	TGTGCCAGCAGCTTGAGGATGCCCGGGACAGTCTTCAATGAGCAGTTCTTC	CASSLRMPGTVFNEQFF